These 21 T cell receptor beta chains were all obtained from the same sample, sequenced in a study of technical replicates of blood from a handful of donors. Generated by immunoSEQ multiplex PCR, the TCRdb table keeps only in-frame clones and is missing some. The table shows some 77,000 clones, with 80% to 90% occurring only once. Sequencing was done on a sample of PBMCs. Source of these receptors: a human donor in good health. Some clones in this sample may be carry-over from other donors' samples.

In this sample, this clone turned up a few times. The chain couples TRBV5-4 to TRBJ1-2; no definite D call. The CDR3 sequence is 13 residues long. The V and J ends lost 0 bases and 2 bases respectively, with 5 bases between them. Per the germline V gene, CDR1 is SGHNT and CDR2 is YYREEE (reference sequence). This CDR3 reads CASSLGQNYGYTF. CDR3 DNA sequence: TGTGCCAGCAGCTTGGGGCAGAACTATGGCTACACCTTC.

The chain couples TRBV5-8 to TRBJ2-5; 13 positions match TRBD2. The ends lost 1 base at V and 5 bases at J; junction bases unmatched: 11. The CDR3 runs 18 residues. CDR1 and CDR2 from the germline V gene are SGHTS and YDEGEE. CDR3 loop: CASSLRTSGGRRVETQYF. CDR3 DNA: TGTGCCAGCAGCTTGAGGACTAGCGGGGGCCGTCGTGTGGAGACCCAGTACTTC.

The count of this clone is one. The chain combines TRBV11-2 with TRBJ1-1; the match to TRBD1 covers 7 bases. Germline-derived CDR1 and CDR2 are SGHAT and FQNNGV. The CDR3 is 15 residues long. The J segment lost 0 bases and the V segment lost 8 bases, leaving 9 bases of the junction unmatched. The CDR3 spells CASELARGMNTEAFF. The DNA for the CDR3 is TGTGCCAGCGAACTGGCCAGGGGGATGAACACTGAAGCTTTCTTT.

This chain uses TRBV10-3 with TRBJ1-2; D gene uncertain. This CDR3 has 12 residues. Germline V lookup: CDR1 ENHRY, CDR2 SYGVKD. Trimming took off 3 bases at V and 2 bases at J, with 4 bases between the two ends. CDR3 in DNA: TGTGCCATCAGTGACCAGAACTATGGCTACACCTTC. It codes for CAISDQNYGYTF.

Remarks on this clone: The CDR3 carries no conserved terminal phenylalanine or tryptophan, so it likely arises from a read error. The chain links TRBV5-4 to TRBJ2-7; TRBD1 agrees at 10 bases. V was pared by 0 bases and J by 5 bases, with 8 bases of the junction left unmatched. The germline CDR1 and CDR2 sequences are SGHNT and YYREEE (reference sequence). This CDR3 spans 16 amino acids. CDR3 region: CASSLAAGDRGHEQYL. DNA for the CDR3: TGTGCCAGCAGCTTGGCCGCAGGGGACAGGGGCCACGAGCAGTACCTC.

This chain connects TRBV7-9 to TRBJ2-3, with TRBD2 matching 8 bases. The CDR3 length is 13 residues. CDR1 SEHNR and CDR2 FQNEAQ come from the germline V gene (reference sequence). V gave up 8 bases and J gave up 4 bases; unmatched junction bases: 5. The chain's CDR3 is CASWREEPDTQYF. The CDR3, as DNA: TGTGCCAGCTGGCGGGAGGAGCCAGATACGCAGTATTTT.

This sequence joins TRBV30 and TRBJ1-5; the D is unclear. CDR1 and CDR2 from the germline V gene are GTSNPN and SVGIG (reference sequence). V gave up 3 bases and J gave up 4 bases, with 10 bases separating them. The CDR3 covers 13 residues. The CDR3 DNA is TGTGCCTGGAGCATCGACACTAATCAGCCCCAGCATTTT. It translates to CAWSIDTNQPQHF.

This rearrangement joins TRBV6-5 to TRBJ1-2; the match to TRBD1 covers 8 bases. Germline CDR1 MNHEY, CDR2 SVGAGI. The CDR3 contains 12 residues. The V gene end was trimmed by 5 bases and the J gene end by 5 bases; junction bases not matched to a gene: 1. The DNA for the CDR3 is TGTGCCAGCAGTAGACAGGGGTATGGCTACACCTTC. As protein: CASSRQGYGYTF.

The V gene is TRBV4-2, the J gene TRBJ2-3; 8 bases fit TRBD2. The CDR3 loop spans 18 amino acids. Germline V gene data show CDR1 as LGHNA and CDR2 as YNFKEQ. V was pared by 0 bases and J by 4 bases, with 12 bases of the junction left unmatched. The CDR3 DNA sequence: TGTGCCAGCAGCCAAGATTTGCCCCGGGGGGGCTCCCCAGATACGCAGTATTTT. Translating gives CASSQDLPRGGSPDTQYF.

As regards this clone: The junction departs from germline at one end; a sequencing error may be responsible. CDR3 protein: CASSDSSGSYNEQFF. The CDR3, as DNA: TGTGCCAGCAGTGACTCTAGCGGGTCCTACAATGAACAGTTCTTC. The gene calls are TRBV6-4 and TRBJ2-1; TRBD2 matches 7 bases. This CDR3 spans 15 amino acids. CDR1 is MRHNA, CDR2 SNTAGT, per germline.

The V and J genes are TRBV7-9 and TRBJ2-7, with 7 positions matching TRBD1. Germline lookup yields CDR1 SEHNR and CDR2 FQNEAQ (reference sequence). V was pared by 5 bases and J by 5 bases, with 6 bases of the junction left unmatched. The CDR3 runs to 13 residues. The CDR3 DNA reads TGTGCCAGCAGCGTGGACAGGACTGACGAGCAGTACTTC. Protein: CASSVDRTDEQYF.

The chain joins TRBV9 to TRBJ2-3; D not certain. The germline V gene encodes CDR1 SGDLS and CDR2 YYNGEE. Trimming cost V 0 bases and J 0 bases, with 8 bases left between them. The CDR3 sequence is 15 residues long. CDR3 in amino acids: CASSVVSRSTDTQYF. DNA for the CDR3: TGTGCCAGCAGCGTAGTTTCGCGGAGCACAGATACGCAGTATTTT.

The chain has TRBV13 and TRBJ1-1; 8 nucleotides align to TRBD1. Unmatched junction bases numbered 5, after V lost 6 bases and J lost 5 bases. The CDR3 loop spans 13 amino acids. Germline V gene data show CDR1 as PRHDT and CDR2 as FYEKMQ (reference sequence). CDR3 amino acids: CASSRDRRTEAFF. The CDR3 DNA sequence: TGTGCCAGCAGTCGGGACAGGAGGACTGAAGCTTTCTTT.

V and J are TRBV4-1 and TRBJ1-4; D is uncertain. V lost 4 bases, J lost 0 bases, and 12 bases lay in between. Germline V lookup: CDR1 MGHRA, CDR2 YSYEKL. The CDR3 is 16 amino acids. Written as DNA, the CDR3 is TGCGCCAGCAGCCGCTGGATCGGGGCAACTAATGAAAAACTGTTTTTT. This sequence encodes CASSRWIGATNEKLFF.

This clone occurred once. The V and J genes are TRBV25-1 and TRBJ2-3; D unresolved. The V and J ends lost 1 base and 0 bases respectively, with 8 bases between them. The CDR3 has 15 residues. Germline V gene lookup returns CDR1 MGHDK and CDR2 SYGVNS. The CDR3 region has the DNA TGTGCCAGCAGTGAATTGGGCAGGAGCACAGATACGCAGTATTTT. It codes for CASSELGRSTDTQYF.

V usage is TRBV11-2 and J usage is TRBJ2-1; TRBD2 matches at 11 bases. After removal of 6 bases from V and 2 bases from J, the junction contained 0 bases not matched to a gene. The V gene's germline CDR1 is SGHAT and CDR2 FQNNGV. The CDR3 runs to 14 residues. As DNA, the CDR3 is TGTGCCAGCAGTAGCGGGGGGGCCTACAATGAGCAGTTCTTC. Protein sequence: CASSSGGAYNEQFF.

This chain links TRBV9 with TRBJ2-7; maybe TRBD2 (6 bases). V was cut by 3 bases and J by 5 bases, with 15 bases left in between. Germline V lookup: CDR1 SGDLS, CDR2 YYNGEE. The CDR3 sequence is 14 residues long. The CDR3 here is CASSAGLLGHEQYF. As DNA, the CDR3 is TGTGCCAGCAGCGCGGGACTGCTAGGGCACGAGCAGTACTTC.

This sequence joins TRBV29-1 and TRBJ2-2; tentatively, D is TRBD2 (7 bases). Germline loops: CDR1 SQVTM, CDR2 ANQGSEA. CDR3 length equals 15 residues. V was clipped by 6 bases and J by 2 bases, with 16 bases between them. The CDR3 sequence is CSVRGSGPNTGELFF. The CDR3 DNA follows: TGCAGCGTCAGGGGTAGCGGGCCCAACACCGGGGAGCTGTTTTTT.

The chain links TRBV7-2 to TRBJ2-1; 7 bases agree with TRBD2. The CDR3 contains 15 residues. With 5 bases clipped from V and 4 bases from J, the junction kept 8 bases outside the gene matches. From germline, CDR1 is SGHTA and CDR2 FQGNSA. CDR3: CASSPELALYNEQFF. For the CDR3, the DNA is TGTGCCAGCAGCCCAGAACTAGCGCTGTACAATGAGCAGTTCTTC.

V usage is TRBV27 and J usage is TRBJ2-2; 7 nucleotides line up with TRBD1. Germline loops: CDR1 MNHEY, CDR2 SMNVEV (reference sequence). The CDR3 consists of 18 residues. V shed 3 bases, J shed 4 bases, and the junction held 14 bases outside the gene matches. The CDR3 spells CASSLQIRQGGGTGELFF. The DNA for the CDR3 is TGTGCCAGCAGTTTGCAAATCCGACAGGGTGGAGGCACCGGGGAGCTGTTTTTT.

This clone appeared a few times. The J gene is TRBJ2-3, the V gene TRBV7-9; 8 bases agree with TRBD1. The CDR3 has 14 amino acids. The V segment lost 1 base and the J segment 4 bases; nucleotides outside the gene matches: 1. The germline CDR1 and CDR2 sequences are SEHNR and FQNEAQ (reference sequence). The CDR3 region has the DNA TGTGCCAGCAGCTTAGGACAGGGGTCAGATACGCAGTATTTT. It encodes CASSLGQGSDTQYF.